The 20 T cell receptor beta chains reported below all come from one sample, sequenced in a study of control samples from healthy donors and cancer patients (TCRdb year 2020). Library method: the immunoSEQ multiplex PCR assay. TCRdb took over this immuneACCESS table, retaining in-frame rearrangements with V and J assigned. Such tables are incomplete; in checked studies, under half of the missing clones stem from an unresolved V gene, and the remainder is unexplained. The sample table lists tens of thousands of clones, over 75% of them with a count of one. About 9.4% of the sample is taken by the ten largest. Sequenced sample: PBMCs. These receptors came from a woman aged 55-70 years with lung cancer.

The chain employs TRBV7-3 and TRBJ2-2; D may be TRBD1 or TRBD2 (5 bases each). CDR3 length: 14 residues. V lost 4 bases, J lost 2 bases, and 8 bases lay in between. The germline CDR1 and CDR2 sequences are SGHTA and FQGTGA. CDR3 sequence: CASSSGTNTGELFF. CDR3 nucleotide sequence: TGTGCCAGCAGCTCCGGGACCAACACCGGGGAGCTGTTTTTT.

V gene TRBV30 combines with J gene TRBJ2-5; no firm D call. V was trimmed by 3 bases and J by 5 bases, leaving 16 bases between them. Germline CDR1 GTSNPN, CDR2 SVGIG (reference sequence). The CDR3 runs to 14 residues. CDR3 nucleotide sequence: TGTGCCTGGAGGGCTCCGGGCCATGAGGAGACCCAGTACTTC. Its protein product is CAWRAPGHEETQYF.

This clone has only one observation. The chain is built from TRBV5-1 and TRBJ1-1; D remains ambiguous. The V end was cut by 3 bases, the J end by 3 bases, with 12 bases between. The CDR3 contains 14 residues. Germline V CDR1 and CDR2: SGHRS, YFSETQ. The CDR3 sequence is CASSSLGGYTEAFF. The CDR3 DNA is TGCGCCAGCAGCTCACTCGGCGGGTACACTGAAGCTTTCTTT.

The rearrangement joins TRBV10-3 to TRBJ1-1; maybe TRBD1 (5 bases). The CDR3 totals 14 residues. Germline CDR1 and CDR2: ENHRY and SYGVKD. Trimming removed 4 bases at V and 3 bases at J, with 12 bases between. CDR3 DNA sequence: TGTGCCATCAGTGCGGCAGGGCTAGACACTGAAGCTTTCTTT. Translated: CAISAAGLDTEAFF.

The genes are TRBV11-3 and TRBJ2-6; TRBD1 matches at 7 bases. The J segment lost 2 bases and the V segment lost 6 bases, leaving 4 bases of the junction unmatched. This CDR3 is 15 amino acids long. CDR1 SGHNT and CDR2 YENEEA come from the germline V gene. The CDR3 DNA reads TGTGCCAGCAGGACCGACAGGGCTGGGGCCAACGTCCTGACTTTC. It yields the protein CASRTDRAGANVLTF.

This chain links TRBV28 with TRBJ2-7; no reliable D call. V was pared by 1 base and J by 3 bases, with 7 bases between. Germline-derived CDR1 and CDR2 are MDHEN and SYDVKM. This CDR3 spans 13 amino acids. This CDR3 reads CASSLSAFYEQYF. The CDR3 DNA sequence: TGTGCCAGCAGTTTATCTGCGTTCTACGAGCAGTACTTC.

This chain links TRBV2 with TRBJ2-1, with TRBD2 matching 9 bases. Germline V gene sequence: CDR1 SNHLY, CDR2 FYNNEI. V lost 0 bases, J lost 3 bases, and 3 bases stayed unmatched. The CDR3 has 16 residues. CDR3 in amino acids: CASSEAPSGVYNEQFF. As DNA, the CDR3 is TGTGCCAGCAGTGAAGCGCCTAGCGGGGTCTACAATGAGCAGTTCTTC. The full variable domain, in which reference TRBV2 and TRBJ2-1 provide the parts outside the CDR3, is EPEVTQTPSHQVTQMGQEVILRCVPISNHLYFYWYRQILGQKVEFLVSFYNNEISEKSEIFDDQFSVERPDGSNFTLKIRSTKLEDSAMYFCASSEAPSGVYNEQFFGPGTRLTVL.

The V and J genes are TRBV3-1 (or the pseudogene TRBV3-2) and TRBJ2-3, with TRBD2 matching over 9 bases. The CDR3 is 16 amino acids. CDR1 is LGHDT, CDR2 YNNKEL, per germline (reference sequence). V lost 4 bases to trimming and J lost 4 bases; unmatched junction nucleotides: 9. The CDR3: CASSPWVAGVADTQYF. As DNA, the CDR3 is TGTGCCAGCAGCCCTTGGGTAGCGGGAGTGGCAGATACGCAGTATTTT.

The rearrangement joins TRBV5-4 to TRBJ1-2; 8 bases fit TRBD1. The CDR3 runs to 15 residues. Trimming cost V 5 bases and J 5 bases; bases outside gene matches: 11. Germline V lookup: CDR1 SGHNT, CDR2 YYREEE (reference sequence). The CDR3 sequence is CASSFLTGAVYGYTF. CDR3 coding DNA: TGTGCCAGCAGTTTTCTGACAGGGGCCGTATATGGCTACACCTTC.

Note on this clone: The likely explanation is a read error, given a far larger clone one base away. This chain uses TRBV23-1 with TRBJ1-2; 9 bases fit TRBD1. TRBV23-1 is noted as an ORF with a role that remains uncertain. CDR3 length: 14 amino acids. CDR3: CARSQQGANYGYTF. The CDR3 coding sequence is TGCGCCCGCAGTCAACAGGGGGCCAACTATGGCTACACCTTC.

This clone was found once. The rearrangement uses TRBV28 and TRBJ1-5; TRBD1 aligns across 7 bases. This CDR3 comprises 15 residues. Per the germline V gene, CDR1 is MDHEN and CDR2 is SYDVKM. With V trimmed by 5 bases and J by 2 bases, 6 bases remained unmatched. CDR3 region: CASSEQGMGNQPQHF. The CDR3 nucleotides are TGTGCCAGCAGTGAACAGGGGATGGGCAATCAGCCCCAGCATTTT.

With regard to this clone: At one end, the junction sequence differs from germline, possibly due to a read error. The chain recombines TRBV7-2 with TRBJ2-3, with TRBD1 as a possible D gene (5 bases). Per the germline V gene, CDR1 is SGHTA and CDR2 is FQGNSA. The length of the CDR3 is 13 residues. CDR3 DNA sequence: TGTGCCAGCAGCTTAGCCGTGGCCAGGGCCCCGGATTTT. Translation gives CASSLAVARAPDF. The whole variable domain, remainder taken from reference TRBV7-2 and TRBJ2-3, is GAGVSQSPSNKVTEKGKDVELRCDPISGHTALYWYRQSLGQGLEFLIYFQGNSAPDKSGLPSDRFSAERTGGSVSTLTIQRTQQEDSAVYLCASSLAVARAPDFGPGTRLTVL.

The V gene is TRBV3-1 (or the pseudogene TRBV3-2), the J gene TRBJ2-3, with TRBD2 identical over 9 bases. This CDR3 spans 16 amino acids. V shed 4 bases, J shed 5 bases, and the junction held 10 bases outside the gene matches. Germline CDR1 is LGHDT and CDR2 is YNNKEL (reference sequence). The CDR3 loop reads CASSRLTSGAGDTQYF. In DNA, the CDR3 is TGTGCCAGCAGCCGACTGACTAGCGGCGCCGGAGATACGCAGTATTTT.

This chain uses TRBV9 with TRBJ2-2, with TRBD1 identical over 7 bases. There are 15 residues in the CDR3. After removal of 3 bases from V and 1 base from J, the junction contained 3 bases not matched to a gene. Germline CDR1 SGDLS, CDR2 YYNGEE. The CDR3 protein is CASSARQGNTGELFF. The CDR3, as DNA: TGTGCCAGCAGCGCTAGACAGGGGAACACCGGGGAGCTGTTTTTT.

The J gene is TRBJ2-7, the V gene TRBV7-3; D is perhaps TRBD2 (6 bases). The CDR3 extends over 15 amino acids. Trimming removed 4 bases at V and 3 bases at J, with 16 bases between. Germline loops: CDR1 SGHTA, CDR2 FQGTGA. Here the CDR3 reads CASSSPTRGVYEQYF. The CDR3 nucleotides read TGTGCCAGCAGCTCCCCGACTAGAGGGGTCTACGAGCAGTACTTC.

The J gene is TRBJ1-2, the V gene TRBV27; D uncertain. The germline gives CDR1 MNHEY, CDR2 SMNVEV (reference sequence). Trimming removed 3 bases at V and 5 bases at J, with 10 bases between. The CDR3 covers 13 residues. The CDR3 here is CASSFRGGYGYTF. CDR3 DNA sequence: TGTGCCAGCAGTTTCCGCGGCGGTTATGGCTACACCTTC.

This chain connects TRBV6-1 to TRBJ1-5, with TRBD1 as a possible D gene (5 bases). Trimming removed 0 bases at V and 2 bases at J, with 8 bases between. The germline V gene encodes CDR1 MNHNS and CDR2 SASEGT. The CDR3 sequence is 15 residues long. The CDR3, as DNA: TGTGCCAGCAGTGAAGCGCCGGGGGGCAATCAGCCCCAGCATTTT. Translated, it gives CASSEAPGGNQPQHF.

As to this clone: An end of the junction does not agree with germline; a read error may underlie this. The chain has TRBV3-1 (or the pseudogene TRBV3-2) and TRBJ2-5; D is unclear. Germline lookup yields CDR1 LGHDT and CDR2 YNNKEL (reference sequence). The CDR3 is made up of 12 amino acids. In nucleotides, the CDR3 is TGTGCCAGCGGCTCCCCGAGCTTGGATGTCCACTTC. This sequence encodes CASGSPSLDVHF.

The J gene is TRBJ2-7, the V gene TRBV6-5; 7 bases match TRBD1. The CDR3 loop spans 13 amino acids. Germline assignment: CDR1 MNHEY and CDR2 SVGAGI. V trimming: 6 bases; J trimming: 6 bases; junction bases outside the gene matches: 8. The CDR3 loop reads CASSTGAGFEQYF. CDR3 sequence (DNA): TGTGCCAGCAGCACAGGGGCAGGGTTCGAGCAGTACTTC.

The rearrangement joins TRBV19 to TRBJ1-4; a possible D gene is TRBD1 (6 bases). Germline-derived CDR1 and CDR2 are LNHDA and SQIVND (reference sequence). Trimming left V 6 bases short and J 8 bases short, with 16 bases between. The CDR3 has 14 residues. The CDR3 region is CASRPRSGEEKLFF. The DNA of the CDR3 is TGTGCCAGTAGACCCCGTTCAGGGGAGGAAAAACTGTTTTTT. The full variable domain, completed using reference TRBV19 and TRBJ1-4, is DGGITQSPKYLFRKEGQNVTLSCEQNLNHDAMYWYRQDPGQGLRLIYYSQIVNDFQKGDIAEGYSVSREKKESFPLTVTSAQKNPTAFYLCASRPRSGEEKLFFGSGTQLSVL.